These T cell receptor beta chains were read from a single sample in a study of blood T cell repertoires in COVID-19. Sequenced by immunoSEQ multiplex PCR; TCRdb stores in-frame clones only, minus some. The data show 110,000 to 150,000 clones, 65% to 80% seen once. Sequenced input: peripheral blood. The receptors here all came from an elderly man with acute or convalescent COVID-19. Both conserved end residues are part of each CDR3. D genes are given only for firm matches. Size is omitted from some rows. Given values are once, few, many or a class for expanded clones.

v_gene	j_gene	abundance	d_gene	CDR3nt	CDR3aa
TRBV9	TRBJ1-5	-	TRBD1	TGTGCCAGCAGCGCCTACAGGGGGGGGTTTGAGCAGCCCCAGCATTTT	CASSAYRGGFEQPQHF
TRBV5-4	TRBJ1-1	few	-	TGTGCCAGCAGCTTGGATAAGAACACTGAAGCTTTCTTT	CASSLDKNTEAFF
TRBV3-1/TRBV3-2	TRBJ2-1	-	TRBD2	TGTGCCAGCACCCAACGGGGGGGGCCCTACAATGAGCAGTTCTTC	CASTQRGGPYNEQFF
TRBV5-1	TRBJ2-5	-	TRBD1	TGCGCCAGCAGCCGGGACAGGGGCTTCCCGGGAGAGACCCAGTACTTC	CASSRDRGFPGETQYF
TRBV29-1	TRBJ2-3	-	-	TGCAGCGTTGAACGGGGGGCTTCAGATACGCAGTATTTT	CSVERGASDTQYF
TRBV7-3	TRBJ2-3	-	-	TGTGCCAGCAGCTCACAGGCCACAGATACGCAGTATTTT	CASSSQATDTQYF
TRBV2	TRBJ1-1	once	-	TGTGCCAGCAGGGCGGATCTAGGCACTGAAGCTTTCTTT	CASRADLGTEAFF
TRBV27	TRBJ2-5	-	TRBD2	TGTGCCAGCAGTTTGCTAAGCGGGGGGACGTACCAAGAGACCCAGTACTTC	CASSLLSGGTYQETQYF
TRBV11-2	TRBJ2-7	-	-	TGTGCCAGCAGCTTAGTCGGGATTAGCTACGAGCAGTACTTC	CASSLVGISYEQYF
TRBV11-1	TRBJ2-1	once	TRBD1	TGTGCCAGCAGCAAGGGACAGGAATACAATGAGCAGTTCTTC	CASSKGQEYNEQFF
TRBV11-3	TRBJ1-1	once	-	TGTGCCAGCAGTCTGGGGGCAGGGAGACCTAATGAAGCTTTCTTT	CASSLGAGRPNEAFF
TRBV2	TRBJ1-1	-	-	TGTGCCAGCAGTGAGAGGCAGGGAAGGAATGAAGCTTTCTTT	CASSERQGRNEAFF
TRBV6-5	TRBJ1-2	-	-	TGTGCCAGCAGTCCAGACTTTAACTATGGCTACACCTTC	CASSPDFNYGYTF
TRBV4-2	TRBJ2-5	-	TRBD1	TGTGCCAGCAGCCAAGAAGGGGGCGGCCAAGAGACCCAGTACTTC	CASSQEGGGQETQYF
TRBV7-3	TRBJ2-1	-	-	TGTGCCAGCAGCTCCAGGGCCAATGAGCAGTTCTTC	CASSSRANEQFF
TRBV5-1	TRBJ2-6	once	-	TGCGCCAGCAGCTGGAGCGCTGGGGCCAACGTCCTGACTTTC	CASSWSAGANVLTF
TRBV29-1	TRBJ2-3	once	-	TGCAGCGTTGAAATTGAAGGGGGGGCAGATACGCAGTATTTT	CSVEIEGGADTQYF
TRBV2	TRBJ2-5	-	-	TGTGCCAGCAACCTCCAGGGGAGCGAGACCCAGTACTTC	CASNLQGSETQYF
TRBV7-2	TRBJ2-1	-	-	TGTGCCAGCAGCCTCTACCCAGGGCGGGGCCACAATGAGCAGTTCTTC	CASSLYPGRGHNEQFF
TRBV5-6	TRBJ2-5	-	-	TGTGCCAGCAGCTTGGGGCGGGGATACCAAGAGACCCAGTACTTC	CASSLGRGYQETQYF
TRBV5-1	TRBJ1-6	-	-	TGCGCCAGCAGTCTGGAGTATAATTCACCCCTCCACTTT	CASSLEYNSPLHF
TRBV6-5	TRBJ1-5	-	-	TGTGCCAGCAGTCCTGCAAGGGGGCAGCCCCAGCATTTT	CASSPARGQPQHF
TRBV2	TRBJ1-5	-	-	TGTGCCAGCAGCGTGGACTCCGATCAGCCCCAGCATTTT	CASSVDSDQPQHF
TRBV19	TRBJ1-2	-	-	TGTGCCAGTAGTTCCTGGCAGACTGGTCGGCTCTATGGCTACACCTTC	CASSSWQTGRLYGYTF
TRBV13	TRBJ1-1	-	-	TGTGCCAGCCACGAAGGAGGCCGCACGAACACTGAAGCTTTCTTT	CASHEGGRTNTEAFF
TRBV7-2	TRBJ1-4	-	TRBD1	TGTGCCAGCAGCCTCGCGGGACAGTCAAATGAAAAACTGTTTTTT	CASSLAGQSNEKLFF
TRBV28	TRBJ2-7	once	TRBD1	TGTGCCAGCAGCCCCCGGGACAGGGACTCCTACGAGCAGTACTTC	CASSPRDRDSYEQYF
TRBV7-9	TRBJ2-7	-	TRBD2	TGTGCCAGCAGCTTATCGGGGGGTTACGAGCAGTACTTC	CASSLSGGYEQYF
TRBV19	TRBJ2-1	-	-	TGTGCCAGTAGTATTAACAGACCCTACAATGAGCAGTTCTTC	CASSINRPYNEQFF
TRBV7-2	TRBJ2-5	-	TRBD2	TGTGCCAGCAGCTCCGTAGCGGGGGGGCAAGAGACCCAGTACTTC	CASSSVAGGQETQYF
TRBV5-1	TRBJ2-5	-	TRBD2	TGCGCCAGCAGCTTGGTCCTAGCGGGGTCCCCCCCTTACTTC	CASSLVLAGSPPYF
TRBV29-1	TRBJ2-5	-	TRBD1	TGCAGCGGCCTGACAGGGGAGACCCAGTACTTC	CSGLTGETQYF
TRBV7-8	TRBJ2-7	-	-	TGTGCCAGCAGCTTAGGGGGGGAAGCCTACGAGCAGTACTTC	CASSLGGEAYEQYF
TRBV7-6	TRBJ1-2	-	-	TGTGCCAGCAGCCCCGACCCGGGAGTCTATGGCTACACCTTC	CASSPDPGVYGYTF
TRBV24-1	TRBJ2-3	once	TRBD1	TGTGCCACCAGTGACCCGCCGGGACAGGGTGCTACAGATACGCAGTATTTT	CATSDPPGQGATDTQYF
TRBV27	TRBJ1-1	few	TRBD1	TGTGCCAGCAGTCCCCGACAGGGGGCCCTGGAAGCTTTCTTT	CASSPRQGALEAFF
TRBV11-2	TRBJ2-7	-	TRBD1	TGTGCCAGCAGCTTGAACAGGGGGGACGAGCAGTACTTC	CASSLNRGDEQYF
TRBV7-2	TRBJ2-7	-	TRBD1	TGTGCCAGCAGGGACAGGAGGAGCTCCTACGAGCAGTACTTC	CASRDRRSSYEQYF
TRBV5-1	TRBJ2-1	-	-	TGCGCCAGCAGCTCGGGACTGCTCGAGAATGAGCAGTTCTTC	CASSSGLLENEQFF
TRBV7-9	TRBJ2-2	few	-	TGTGCCAGCAGCTTCAACAAGAACACCGGGGAGCTGTTTTTT	CASSFNKNTGELFF
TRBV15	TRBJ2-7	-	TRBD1	TGTGCCACCAGCAGTCTTCTTGGGACAGGGGTTGGCGAGCAGTACTTC	CATSSLLGTGVGEQYF
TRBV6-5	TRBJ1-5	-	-	TGTGCCAGCGTCCTTGACATTTATAGCAATCAGCCCCAGCATTTT	CASVLDIYSNQPQHF
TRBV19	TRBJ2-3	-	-	TGTGCCAGTAGTCTCCAATGGGAGGCCCGCACAGATACGCAGTATTTT	CASSLQWEARTDTQYF
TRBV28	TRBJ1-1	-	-	TGTGCCAGCAGTTTTACTGGTCTGGGGTACAGGGAAGCTTTCTTT	CASSFTGLGYREAFF
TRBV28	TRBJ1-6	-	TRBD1	TGTGCCAGCAGAGCCACTTGGACAGGGGGAAATTCACCCCTCCACTTT	CASRATWTGGNSPLHF
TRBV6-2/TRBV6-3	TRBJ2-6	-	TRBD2	TGTGCCAGCAGTTACTTGCCCGGGGGGGCTGGGGCCAACGTCCTGACTTTC	CASSYLPGGAGANVLTF
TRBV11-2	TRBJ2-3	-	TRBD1	TGTGCCAGCAGCTTCGGACAGGGTGTGGATACGCAGTATTTT	CASSFGQGVDTQYF
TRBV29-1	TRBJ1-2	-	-	-	CSAPVWGQGAARPITF
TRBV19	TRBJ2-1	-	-	TGTGCCAGTAGTCCCAGGACTTTGGGGGGTGAGCAGTTCTTC	CASSPRTLGGEQFF
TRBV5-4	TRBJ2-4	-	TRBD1	TGTGCCAGCAGCCCCAACCGGGACAGGGGGAACATTCAGTACTTC	CASSPNRDRGNIQYF
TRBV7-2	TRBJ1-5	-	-	TGTGCCAGCAGCTTAGGGGGCGGAAATCAGCCCCAGCATTTT	CASSLGGGNQPQHF
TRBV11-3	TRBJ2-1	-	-	TGTGCCAGCAGCCTGGACGGGATTCAGCAGTTCTTC	CASSLDGIQQFF
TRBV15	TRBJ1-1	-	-	TGTGCCACCAGCGGCGACAGGTGGAACACTGAAGCTTTCTTT	CATSGDRWNTEAFF
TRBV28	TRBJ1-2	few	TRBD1	TGTGCCAGCAGTCCGCCGGGACAGGGGGCGCGTGGCTACACCTTC	CASSPPGQGARGYTF
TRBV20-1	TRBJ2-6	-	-	TGCAGTGCTAGTGTTGGGGGGGCTCTTCCCTCTGGGGCCAACGTCCTGACTTTC	CSASVGGALPSGANVLTF
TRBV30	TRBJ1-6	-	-	TGTGCCTGGAGTCTCGTCCGTCCCGGAGGGCATTCACCCCTCCACTTT	CAWSLVRPGGHSPLHF
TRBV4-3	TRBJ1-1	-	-	TGCGCCAGCAGCCAAGTGGCAGGGAGGACTGAAGCTTTCTTT	CASSQVAGRTEAFF
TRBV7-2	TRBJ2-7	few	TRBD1	TGTGCCAGCAGCCGCCAGGGGGACCCCTACGAGCAGTACTTC	CASSRQGDPYEQYF
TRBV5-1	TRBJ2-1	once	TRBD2	TGCGCCAGCAGCTCATGGGCGGCAGGGAGGGATCCAAATGAGCAGTTCTTC	CASSSWAAGRDPNEQFF
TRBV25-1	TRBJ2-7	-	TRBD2	TGTGCCAGCAGTCTAGCGGGGGTGGGCGAGCAGTACTTC	CASSLAGVGEQYF